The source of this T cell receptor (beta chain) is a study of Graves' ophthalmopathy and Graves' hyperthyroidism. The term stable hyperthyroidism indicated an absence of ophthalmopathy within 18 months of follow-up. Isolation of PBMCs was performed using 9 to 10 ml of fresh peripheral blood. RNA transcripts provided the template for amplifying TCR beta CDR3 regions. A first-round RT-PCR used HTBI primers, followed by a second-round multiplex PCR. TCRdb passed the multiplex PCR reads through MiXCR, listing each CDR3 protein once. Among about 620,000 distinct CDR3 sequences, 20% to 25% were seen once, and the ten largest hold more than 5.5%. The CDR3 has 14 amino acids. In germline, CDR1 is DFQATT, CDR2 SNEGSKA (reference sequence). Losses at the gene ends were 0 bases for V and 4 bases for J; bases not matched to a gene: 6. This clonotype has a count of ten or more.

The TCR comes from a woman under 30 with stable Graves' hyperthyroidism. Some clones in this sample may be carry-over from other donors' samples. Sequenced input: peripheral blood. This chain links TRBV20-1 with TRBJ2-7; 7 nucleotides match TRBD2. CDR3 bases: TGCAGTGCTAGAGAAACTAGCGCCTTTTACGAGCAGTACTTC. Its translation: CSARETSAFYEQYF.